This entry describes one T cell receptor (beta chain). Its antigen target is currently unknown. Base qualities are not recorded, but no much larger clone differs from it by a single base. Genomic DNA was isolated from the sorted cells so that the TCRbeta CDR3 region could be sequenced. TCRbeta CDR3 regions were sequenced using the immunoSEQ Assay. TCRdb carries this immuneACCESS record with in-frame sequences only. Its versions omit some clonotypes, under half of them owing to an unresolved V gene in the studies checked, with the rest unexplained. The table for this sample lists about 47,000 clones; about 80% of them were counted only once. Jointly, the top ten make up approximately 1.7% of the sample. Patients with a history of autoimmune disease or receiving systemic immunosuppression were excluded from the trial. Peripheral blood for TCR sequencing was collected from all dose cohorts at baseline, on cycle 4 day 1, and on cycle 7 day 1. The samples were drawn from a first-in-human, open-label, multicenter phase I dose-escalation trial of ivuxolimab. Adults with locally advanced or metastatic melanoma, renal cell, hepatocellular, or head and neck squamous cell carcinoma were enrolled in the trial. Before TCR sequencing, CD4+ T cells and CD8+ T cells from peripheral blood were sorted into separate populations.

The sample comes from a study of OX40 agonist ivuxolimab in advanced cancers. In the study overall: Ivuxolimab was an agonistic, fully human IgG2 monoclonal antibody directed against OX40 (CD134), a costimulatory receptor. Intravenous ivuxolimab was administered to patients every 2 weeks at six dose levels: 0.01, 0.1, 0.3, 1.5, 3 and 10 mg/kg. Among the approximately 54 dose-escalation patients, about 19 had hepatocellular carcinoma, roughly 15 melanoma, 9 renal cell carcinoma and 9 head and neck cancer. The dose-escalation cohort was over 70% male with a mean age of around 62 years, ranging from 23 to 79. Patients were allowed to have had prior anti-PD-1, anti-PD-L1 or anti-CTLA-4 therapy, and roughly 40% of the dose-escalation patients had previously received checkpoint inhibitors. Partial responses occurred in three dose-escalation patients: two with cutaneous melanoma and one with hepatocellular carcinoma. Peripheral TCRbeta sequencing was intended to test whether TCR sequence diversity was altered and clonal T-cell expansion was caused by ivuxolimab. The monotherapy dose-escalation portion (N of about 47 patients) of the phase I ivuxolimab trial is reported in the paper.

Study-wide findings and limitations: At doses of 0.1 to 3.0 mg/kg, clonal expansion of both CD4+ and CD8+ blood T cells was observed from baseline to week 6. Antigen specificity was not determined for the clonally expanded peripheral T cells. Low levels of normalized T-cell clonal expansion were also seen in some patients who did not respond. Partial responders in the 0.1-3.0 mg/kg groups had among the lowest normalized peripheral clonal expansion, especially among CD8+ T cells. After ivuxolimab, CD8+ T cells had more expanded clones than CD4+ T cells on average.

There are 14 amino acids in the CDR3, from cysteine to phenylalanine inclusive. Only CDR3 DNA is held: 42 bases, read in frame from base 1. Looking up the germline V gene yields CDR1 MNHEY and CDR2 SVGAGI. V is pared back by 10 bases and J by 7 bases, with 20 bases lying between the germline termini. Sequencing used CD4+ or CD8+ T cells sorted from blood, obtained in a trial of the OX40 agonist ivuxolimab. The chain employs TRBV6-5 and TRBJ2-1; TRBD2 is perhaps the D gene, given 6 matching bases. The sequence was collected from an adult with an advanced solid tumor such as melanoma, head and neck, liver or kidney cancer. The encoded CDR3 is CATYDRWDLNEQFF. The sequenced DNA: TGTGCCACTTACGACCGTTGGGACTTGAATGAGCAGTTCTTC.